What follows are 21 T cell receptor beta chains derived from one specimen sequenced in a study of cytomegalovirus exposure and HLA in healthy donors. Generated by immunoSEQ multiplex PCR, the TCRdb table keeps only in-frame clones and is missing some. The sample lists some 250,000 clones; about 92% were seen once. The sequencing input was PBMCs. These receptors all stem from a woman aged 25 to 39 in good health and CMV-seronegative.

The CDR3 nucleotides read TGTGCCATCAGTGAGGGTGTTTCCCGGCACGAGCAGTACTTC. Amino acid sequence: CAISEGVSRHEQYF. The V gene is TRBV10-3, the J gene TRBJ2-7; the D is unclear. V lost 2 bases, J lost 5 bases, and 13 bases lay in between. CDR1 and CDR2 (germline): ENHRY, SYGVKD. The CDR3 sequence is 14 residues long.

The chain links TRBV27 to TRBJ2-7; 9 bases are shared with TRBD1. The ends lost 5 bases at V and 3 bases at J; junction bases unmatched: 8. CDR3 length: 15 residues. CDR1 and CDR2 from the germline V gene are MNHEY and SMNVEV (reference sequence). The chain's CDR3 is CASSSLTDRGYEQYF. CDR3 in DNA: TGTGCCAGCAGTAGCCTCACGGACAGGGGCTACGAGCAGTACTTC.

The chain joins TRBV6-5 to TRBJ2-7; D gene uncertain. The CDR3 sequence is 15 residues long. CDR1 and CDR2 from the germline V gene are MNHEY and SVGAGI. V lost 0 bases to trimming and J lost 4 bases, with 13 bases between them. CDR3 DNA: TGTGCCAGCAGTTACTCTACTTCCGCCCCTTACGAGCAGTACTTC. Protein sequence: CASSYSTSAPYEQYF.

The V call is TRBV7-9, the J call TRBJ2-7; possible D gene TRBD2, 5 bases. CDR1 and CDR2 from the germline V gene are SEHNR and FQNEAQ (reference sequence). This CDR3 region has 14 residues. Trimming took 5 bases from V and 3 from J, leaving 14 bases between them. The CDR3 DNA follows: TGTGCCAGCAGCCAAGGACTGAGAGTCTACGAGCAGTACTTC. Protein: CASSQGLRVYEQYF.

This clone was recorded a few times. This chain links TRBV25-1 with TRBJ2-1; 9 bases map to TRBD2. Per the germline V gene, CDR1 is MGHDK and CDR2 is SYGVNS. Germline trimming cut 3 bases from V and 0 bases from J; bases unmatched to any gene: 0. The CDR3 is 15 residues long. CDR3 loop: CASSDSGSSYNEQFF. For the CDR3, the DNA is TGTGCCAGCAGTGATAGCGGGAGCTCCTACAATGAGCAGTTCTTC.

This chain joins TRBV5-1 and TRBJ2-1; 9 nucleotides align to TRBD2. Germline assignment: CDR1 SGHRS and CDR2 YFSETQ. Trimming at V came to 4 bases and at J to 10 bases, leaving 12 bases not matched to a gene. CDR3 length equals 15 residues. DNA of the CDR3: TGCGCCAGCAGCCCTAGCGGGATGTCGCTGAGGGAGCAGTTCTTC. It yields the protein CASSPSGMSLREQFF. Drawing the rest from reference TRBV5-1 and TRBJ2-1, the complete variable domain is KAGVTQTPRYLIKTRGQQVTLSCSPISGHRSVSWYQQTPGQGLQFLFEYFSETQRNKGNFPGRFSGRQFSNSRSEMNVSTLELGDSALYLCASSPSGMSLREQFFGPGTRLTVL.

V gene TRBV7-2 combines with J gene TRBJ2-5; weak D call: TRBD2 (5 bases). The germline V gene has CDR1 SGHTA and CDR2 FQGNSA. Trimming pared 5 bases from V and 5 bases from J, leaving 21 bases between. The CDR3 extends over 16 amino acids. The CDR3 nucleotides are TGTGCCAGCAGCCCTGGAGGTCCCGGGATCATGGAGACCCAGTACTTC. Its protein product is CASSPGGPGIMETQYF.

Remarks on this clone: The junction departs from germline at one end; a sequencing error may be responsible. The chain is built from TRBV6-1 and TRBJ2-7; weak D call: TRBD1 (5 bases). Germline-derived CDR1 and CDR2 are MNHNS and SASEGT. This CDR3 spans 14 amino acids. CDR3 nucleotide sequence: TGTGCCAGCAGGGAAGGGGAAGGATCCTACGAGCAGTACTTC. This sequence encodes CASREGEGSYEQYF.

J is TRBJ1-2 and V is TRBV5-5; D is perhaps TRBD1 (6 bases). The CDR3 has 14 residues. Germline V CDR1 and CDR2: SGHKS, YYEKEE (reference sequence). V was trimmed by 5 bases and J by 2 bases, leaving 13 bases between them. CDR3 sequence: CASRVAGANYGYTF. The CDR3 bases are TGTGCCAGCAGGGTCGCGGGGGCCAACTATGGCTACACCTTC.

This chain joins TRBV28 and TRBJ2-5, with TRBD1 as a possible D gene (6 bases). Trimming left V 3 bases short and J 5 bases short, with 19 bases between. Germline V gives CDR1 MDHEN, CDR2 SYDVKM. The CDR3 loop spans 16 amino acids. This CDR3 is CASSLLVSGHGETQYF. The CDR3 DNA follows: TGTGCCAGCAGTTTGTTAGTCTCGGGACATGGCGAGACCCAGTACTTC.

The V gene is TRBV11-3, the J gene TRBJ1-1; maybe TRBD1 (6 bases). From germline, CDR1 is SGHNT and CDR2 YENEEA. The ends were cut back, 4 bases at V and 11 bases at J, with 17 bases in the middle. This CDR3 has 13 residues. This CDR3 is CASSSMTGSGAFF. CDR3 bases: TGTGCCAGCAGCTCGATGACAGGCAGTGGGGCTTTCTTT.

V is TRBV28 and J is TRBJ2-5, with 11 bases matching TRBD2. Germline values: CDR1 MDHEN, CDR2 SYDVKM. This CDR3 is built from 17 residues. With 6 bases clipped from V and 2 bases from J, the junction kept 11 bases outside the gene matches. The CDR3 region is CASRVQPGLAVQETQYF. In DNA, the CDR3 is TGTGCCAGCAGAGTACAACCGGGACTAGCGGTACAAGAGACCCAGTACTTC.

In nucleotides, the CDR3 is TGTGCCAGCAGTTTAGAGTGGGGTCCCAATCAGCCCCAGCATTTT. Its protein is CASSLEWGPNQPQHF. This rearrangement joins TRBV28 to TRBJ1-5; no firm D call. V was cut by 2 bases and J by 3 bases, with 11 bases left in between. The V gene's germline CDR1 is MDHEN and CDR2 SYDVKM. The CDR3 runs 15 residues.

This clone has just one count. V and J are TRBV11-2 and TRBJ2-7, with 9 bases identical to TRBD2. This CDR3 is 13 amino acids long. V was pared by 7 bases and J by 5 bases, with 6 bases of the junction left unmatched. Germline lookup yields CDR1 SGHAT and CDR2 FQNNGV. The CDR3 DNA sequence: TGTGCCAGCAAGGCTAGCGGGATGGACGAGCAGTACTTC. Residues: CASKASGMDEQYF.

This clone was seen just once. The chain links TRBV5-1 to TRBJ2-1; D unclear. Trimming cost V 0 bases and J 4 bases, with 14 bases left between them. In germline, CDR1 is SGHRS, CDR2 YFSETQ. The CDR3 runs to 16 residues. The CDR3 spells CASSLVPTEPYNEQFF. Written as DNA, the CDR3 is TGCGCCAGCAGCTTGGTTCCCACGGAACCTTACAATGAGCAGTTCTTC. The full variable domain, its missing parts supplied by reference TRBV5-1 and TRBJ2-1, is KAGVTQTPRYLIKTRGQQVTLSCSPISGHRSVSWYQQTPGQGLQFLFEYFSETQRNKGNFPGRFSGRQFSNSRSEMNVSTLELGDSALYLCASSLVPTEPYNEQFFGPGTRLTVL.

A word on this clone: In the same sample, other DNA sequences code for this CDR3. The chain links TRBV28 to TRBJ2-7; D unresolved. Trimming left V 3 bases short and J 3 bases short, with 3 bases between. This CDR3 contains 11 residues. Germline V gene sequence: CDR1 MDHEN, CDR2 SYDVKM. CDR3 amino acids: CASSLGYEQYF. The CDR3 DNA reads TGTGCCAGCAGTTTGGGCTACGAGCAGTACTTC.

About this clone itself: Additional DNA sequences in this sample encode the identical CDR3. V usage is TRBV4-1 and J usage is TRBJ2-7; 10 nucleotides match TRBD1. Germline loops: CDR1 MGHRA, CDR2 YSYEKL. V dropped 4 bases and J dropped 2; count of bases not matched to a gene: 2. This CDR3 contains 14 residues. In DNA form, the CDR3 reads TGCGCCAGCAGCCCGGGACAGGGGACCTACGAGCAGTACTTC. Residues: CASSPGQGTYEQYF.

This chain uses TRBV9 with TRBJ2-2, with D possibly matching TRBD1 (6 bases). Between the trimmed V and J ends, which lost 3 bases and 5 bases, there was a span of 14 bases. From germline, CDR1 is SGDLS and CDR2 YYNGEE. The CDR3 is 15 amino acids. CDR3 in DNA: TGTGCCAGCAGCGGAGGGCCCGACAGGACCGGGGAGCTGTTTTTT. This translates into CASSGGPDRTGELFF. Complete variable domain (other parts from reference TRBV9 and TRBJ2-2): DSGVTQTPKHLITATGQRVTLRCSPRSGDLSVYWYQQSLDQGLQFLIQYYNGEERAKGNILERFSAQQFPDLHSELNLSSLELGDSALYFCASSGGPDRTGELFFGEGSRLTVL.

This chain joins TRBV5-4 and TRBJ1-2, with D possibly being TRBD1 (5 bases). Trimming stripped 0 bases from V and 6 bases from J, with 9 bases between. This CDR3 region has 13 residues. Germline assignment: CDR1 SGHNT and CDR2 YYREEE (reference sequence). CDR3 sequence reads: CASSLAPGDGYTF. CDR3 sequence (DNA): TGTGCCAGCAGCTTGGCCCCGGGGGATGGCTACACCTTC. Full variable domain (outside the CDR3, taken from reference TRBV5-4 and TRBJ1-2): ETGVTQSPTHLIKTRGQQVTLRCSSQSGHNTVSWYQQALGQGPQFIFQYYREEENGRGNFPPRFSGLQFPNYSSELNVNALELDDSALYLCASSLAPGDGYTFGSGTRLTVV.

The CDR3 loop is CASSEEAYEQYF. As DNA, the CDR3 is TGTGCCAGCAGTGAAGAAGCCTACGAGCAGTACTTC. This sequence joins TRBV2 and TRBJ2-7; D is unresolved. The germline V gene has CDR1 SNHLY and CDR2 FYNNEI. Trimming left V 1 base short and J 2 bases short, with 3 bases between. The CDR3 sequence is 12 residues long.

This chain connects TRBV29-1 to TRBJ2-2, with 10 bases fitting TRBD1. Per germline, CDR1 SQVTM and CDR2 ANQGSEA. The V segment lost 0 bases and the J segment 6 bases; nucleotides outside the gene matches: 7. CDR3 length: 16 amino acids. The CDR3 protein is CSVEDLGQGVAGELFF. In DNA, the CDR3 is TGCAGCGTTGAAGATCTAGGACAGGGGGTTGCCGGGGAGCTGTTTTTT.